The 2 T cell receptor beta chains reported below all come from one sample, sequenced in a study of T cells after yellow fever vaccination. In TCRdb, the 5' RACE reads were re-called with MiXCR into one record per CDR3 protein. The data hold 100,000 to 150,000 distinct CDR3 sequences, with about 7.4% observed a single time. Here the sequenced sample was CD4+ T cells sorted from PBMCs, taken more than 8 days after the first yellow fever vaccination. These receptors all stem from a man aged 18-30 years who received the YFV17D yellow fever vaccine.

The V call is TRBV20-1, the J call TRBJ2-5; possibly TRBD1 or TRBD2 for D (5 bases each). The germline CDR1 and CDR2 sequences are DFQATT and SNEGSKA (reference sequence). CDR3 size: 15 residues. V was pared by 3 bases and J by 5 bases, with 19 bases between. The CDR3 DNA sequence: TGCAGTGCTAGGGGGGAAAAGGGTTGGAGGGAGACCCAGTACTTC. Protein sequence: CSARGEKGWRETQYF.

Turning to this clonotype: It may be a read error: a sequence one base away is much more abundant. Since the CDR3 does not end with the conserved phenylalanine or tryptophan, this likely comes from a read error. The CDR3 nucleotides are TGTGCCAGCAACATCAGGGGGCTCGCTTTCTTA. It translates to CASNIRGLAFL. The genes are TRBV11-2 and TRBJ1-1, with 8 bases that match TRBD1. Germline loops: CDR1 SGHAT, CDR2 FQNNGV. V lost 7 bases and J lost 11; bases outside the gene matches: 6. The CDR3 runs to 11 residues.